These 2 T cell receptor beta chains share one sample of origin, sequenced in a study of molecular identifiers for immune sequencing clone quantification. Each CDR3 protein gets one entry after TCRdb re-called the PCR reads with MiXCR. The profile shows roughly 630,000 distinct CDR3 sequences, 25% of them singletons. The sequenced sample was naive CD8+ T cells from blood, with Jurkat cell RNA spiked in. Subset of the sample: FACS-sorted CD8+CD4-CCR7+CD45RA+ naive T cells. The receptors shown here come from a human donor in good health. Some libraries in this study had Jurkat cell RNA spiked in.

This clonotype was observed at least ten times. V is TRBV9 and J is TRBJ1-5; TRBD1 might be the D (5 bases). CDR3 length: 11 amino acids. V lost 8 bases to trimming and J lost 5 bases, with 8 bases between them. Germline assignment: CDR1 SGDLS and CDR2 YYNGEE. The CDR3 DNA follows: TGTGCCAGTGGGGGGGATCAGCCCCAGCATTTT. Amino acid sequence: CASGGDQPQHF.

To note about this clonotype: This clone may be a read error of a much larger clone one base away. The chain combines TRBV4-3 with TRBJ1-3; 8 bases line up with TRBD1. The CDR3 totals 15 residues. Germline V gene sequence: CDR1 LGHNA, CDR2 YSLEER. CDR3 DNA sequence: TGCGCCAGCAGCCTAGGACAGGGCTCTGGAAACACCATACATTTT. Translated: CASSLGQGSGNTIHF.